The 22 T cell receptor beta chains presented below share a single source sample, sequenced in a study of cytomegalovirus exposure and HLA in healthy donors. TCRdb keeps only in-frame clones here, not all; method: immunoSEQ multiplex PCR. The sample has over 150,000 clones, about 86% seen once. Sequenced material: PBMCs. Receptors were obtained from a human donor in good health.

V is TRBV5-1 and J is TRBJ1-6; 7 bases map to TRBD1. V trimming: 0 bases; J trimming: 9 bases; junction bases outside the gene matches: 6. This CDR3 spans 15 amino acids. The germline V gene encodes CDR1 SGHRS and CDR2 YFSETQ. This CDR3 reads CASSLEGTAVSPLHF. Here the CDR3 DNA reads TGCGCCAGCAGCTTGGAGGGGACAGCGGTTTCACCCCTCCACTTT.

This chain uses TRBV4-2 with TRBJ1-5; D gene ambiguous. Per the germline V gene, CDR1 is LGHNA and CDR2 is YNFKEQ. CDR3 length equals 14 residues. V was pared by 1 base and J by 0 bases, with 4 bases between. Written as DNA, the CDR3 is TGTGCCAGCAGCCAAGGAGATAGCAATCAGCCCCAGCATTTT. Its translation is CASSQGDSNQPQHF.

This clone appeared a single time. The chain has TRBV5-6 and TRBJ2-1, with D perhaps matching TRBD2 (6 bases). The germline V gene has CDR1 SGHDT and CDR2 YYEEEE. V lost 3 bases and J 13 bases, leaving 8 bases between the germline ends. The CDR3 length is 10 residues. This CDR3 reads CASSWTNQFF. CDR3 DNA: TGTGCCAGCAGCTGGACTAATCAGTTCTTC.

The J gene is TRBJ2-3, the V gene TRBV7-9, with a tentative D call TRBD1 (6 bases). V was clipped by 4 bases and J by 9 bases, with 14 bases between them. CDR1 and CDR2 (germline): SEHNR, FQNEAQ (reference sequence). The CDR3 runs to 13 residues. For the CDR3, the DNA is TGTGCCAGCAGCTCCGAGGGGGTAACGACGCAGTATTTT. It translates to CASSSEGVTTQYF. Using reference TRBV7-9 and TRBJ2-3 for the parts outside the CDR3, the full variable domain is DTGVSQNPRHKITKRGQNVTFRCDPISEHNRLYWYRQTLGQGPEFLTYFQNEAQLEKSRLLSDRFSAERPKGSFSTLEIQRTEQGDSAMYLCASSSEGVTTQYFGPGTRLTVL.

The genes are TRBV28 and TRBJ1-4; tentative D call: TRBD1 (6 bases). Germline V CDR1 and CDR2: MDHEN, SYDVKM. This CDR3 has 14 amino acids. The V end was cut by 11 bases, the J end by 5 bases, with 18 bases between. The CDR3 region has the DNA TGTGCCGTCAAACAGGGAGGGGCCAATGAAAAACTGTTTTTT. Translation: CAVKQGGANEKLFF.

V usage is TRBV30 and J usage is TRBJ2-1; D not certain. CDR1 is GTSNPN and CDR2 is SVGIG in the germline V gene (reference sequence). This CDR3 is built from 14 residues. V was shortened by 2 bases and J by 4 bases, with 12 bases between the two germline ends. DNA of the CDR3: TGTGCCTGGAGTTCGGTTGGCGGATACAATGAGCAGTTCTTC. Its protein product is CAWSSVGGYNEQFF.

This chain joins TRBV25-1 and TRBJ2-5; the match to TRBD2 covers 9 bases. Germline CDR1 reads MGHDK; CDR2 reads SYGVNS. The ends lost 6 bases at V and 5 bases at J; junction bases unmatched: 4. The CDR3 length is 13 residues. The CDR3 bases are TGTGCCAGCAGCATAGCGGGAGAGGAGACCCAGTACTTC. This codes for CASSIAGEETQYF.

The CDR3 loop is CASRLTVNTEAFF. CDR3 in DNA: TGTGCCAGCAGATTAACAGTGAACACTGAAGCTTTCTTT. The chain has TRBV6-5 and TRBJ1-1; D is undetermined. Germline loops: CDR1 MNHEY, CDR2 SVGAGI. Trimming removed 6 bases at V and 0 bases at J, with 8 bases between. The CDR3 has 13 amino acids.

The rearrangement links TRBV5-1 to TRBJ2-7, with D possibly TRBD2 on 5 matching bases. V dropped 0 bases and J dropped 4 bases, with 11 bases sitting between them. The CDR3 loop spans 14 amino acids. Germline V gene lookup returns CDR1 SGHRS and CDR2 YFSETQ. CDR3 region: CASSLDAGGYEQYF. The CDR3 DNA follows: TGCGCCAGCAGCTTGGATGCGGGCGGTTACGAGCAGTACTTC.

The chain employs TRBV14 and TRBJ2-1; 11 bases line up with TRBD2. This CDR3 contains 15 residues. V shed 4 bases and J 6 bases; nucleotides not matched to a gene: 5. Germline V gives CDR1 SGHDN, CDR2 FVKESK. Here the CDR3 reads CASSLLTSGVNEQFF. The CDR3 coding sequence is TGTGCCAGCAGCCTCTTGACTAGCGGGGTCAATGAGCAGTTCTTC.

This chain connects TRBV19 to TRBJ1-2; D perhaps matches TRBD1 (6 bases). This CDR3 region has 21 residues. CDR1 and CDR2 from the germline V gene are LNHDA and SQIVND (reference sequence). Trimming shortened V by 3 bases and J by 9 bases, and 38 bases separated the two germline ends. CDR3: CASSILKGGSQNPTTIRSYTF. The CDR3 DNA follows: TGTGCCAGTAGTATCCTAAAAGGGGGTTCGCAAAACCCGACTACCATTCGAAGCTACACCTTC.

The chain carries TRBV10-3 and TRBJ1-2; TRBD1 is a possible D gene (5 bases). Trimming removed 3 bases at V and 3 bases at J, with 8 bases between. There are 13 residues in the CDR3. Germline V lookup: CDR1 ENHRY, CDR2 SYGVKD. CDR3 loop: CAISDPGHYGYTF. The CDR3 DNA is TGTGCCATCAGTGACCCAGGGCACTATGGCTACACCTTC.

CDR3 DNA: TGTGCTTCCGGGACAGGGACCTACGAGCAGTACTTC. Translating it yields CASGTGTYEQYF. The genes are TRBV7-9 and TRBJ2-7, with 9 bases that match TRBD1. This CDR3 comprises 12 residues. CDR1 is SEHNR and CDR2 is FQNEAQ in the germline V gene (reference sequence).

This clone was observed once. The J gene is TRBJ1-4, the V gene TRBV15, with 10 bases lining up with TRBD1. Germline V gene sequence: CDR1 LNHNV, CDR2 YYDKDF (reference sequence). The V gene end was trimmed by 3 bases and the J gene end by 8 bases; junction bases not matched to a gene: 3. This CDR3 is 14 amino acids long. The DNA of the CDR3 is TGTGCCACCAGCAGGGGGACAGGGGACGAAAAACTGTTTTTT. Residues: CATSRGTGDEKLFF.

V usage is TRBV30 and J usage is TRBJ2-2; the D is unclear. CDR1 is GTSNPN, CDR2 SVGIG, per germline (reference sequence). The V and J ends lost 0 bases and 2 bases respectively, with 10 bases between them. The CDR3 has 15 amino acids. As DNA, the CDR3 is TGTGCCTGGAGTGTACGCCAGAAAAACACCGGGGAGCTGTTTTTT. It yields the protein CAWSVRQKNTGELFF. The complete variable domain, with remaining parts taken from reference TRBV30 and TRBJ2-2, reads SQTIHQWPATLVQPVGSPLSLECTVEGTSNPNLYWYRQAAGRGLQLLFYSVGIGQISSEVPQNLSASRPQDRQFILSSKKLLLSDSGFYLCAWSVRQKNTGELFFGEGSRLTVL.

This chain links TRBV18 with TRBJ2-1, with 8 bases aligning to TRBD2. Trimming at V came to 2 bases and at J to 5 bases, leaving 5 bases not matched to a gene. Germline-derived CDR1 and CDR2 are KGHSH and LQKENI. CDR3 length: 15 residues. The CDR3 DNA sequence: TGTGCCAGCTCACCAGTAGCGGGAAGCCACAATGAGCAGTTCTTC. It yields the protein CASSPVAGSHNEQFF.

Here the CDR3 reads CASSRRTENTEAFF. The CDR3 DNA sequence: TGCGCCAGCAGTCGGCGGACAGAGAACACTGAAGCTTTCTTT. The rearrangement joins TRBV5-1 to TRBJ1-1; D is perhaps TRBD1 (6 bases). The CDR3 is 14 amino acids. V was shortened by 5 bases and J by 1 base, with 12 bases between the two germline ends. Germline CDR1 is SGHRS and CDR2 is YFSETQ.

The gene calls are TRBV27 and TRBJ2-7; maybe TRBD1 (8 bases). The CDR3 covers 18 residues. Trimming cost V 5 bases and J 1 base, with 24 bases left between them. The V gene's germline CDR1 is MNHEY and CDR2 SMNVEV (reference sequence). The CDR3 loop reads CASSRTGGQVGESYEQYF. CDR3 nucleotides: TGTGCCAGCAGTCGTACGGGGGGACAGGTTGGCGAGTCCTACGAGCAGTACTTC.

This chain links TRBV5-1 with TRBJ2-3, with D possibly TRBD1 on 6 matching bases. In germline, CDR1 is SGHRS, CDR2 YFSETQ. The CDR3 totals 15 residues. Trimming shortened V by 4 bases and J by 5 bases, and 17 bases separated the two germline ends. In DNA form, the CDR3 reads TGCGCCAGCAGCGGCGGACAGAGAGCCGAAGATACGCAGTATTTT. It codes for CASSGGQRAEDTQYF.

The chain links TRBV27 to TRBJ1-2, with 8 bases lining up with TRBD1. This CDR3 is 16 amino acids long. From germline, CDR1 is MNHEY and CDR2 SMNVEV (reference sequence). Losses at the gene ends were 5 bases for V and 7 bases for J; bases not matched to a gene: 15. The CDR3 region is CASSATSDRGYRGYTF. As DNA, the CDR3 is TGTGCCAGCAGTGCCACATCCGACAGGGGATATCGTGGCTACACCTTC.

The chain joins TRBV28 to TRBJ1-4; TRBD1 matches at 10 bases. With 5 bases clipped from V and 5 bases from J, the junction kept 2 bases outside the gene matches. Germline CDR1 is MDHEN and CDR2 is SYDVKM. This CDR3 is built from 14 residues. The CDR3 here is CASSAGQGNEKLFF. CDR3 nucleotide sequence: TGTGCCAGCAGTGCGGGACAGGGGAATGAAAAACTGTTTTTT.

This clone was seen a single time. This rearrangement joins TRBV27 to TRBJ2-6; D is undetermined. CDR3 length equals 14 residues. Trimming stripped 5 bases from V and 0 bases from J, with 5 bases between. Looked up from germline, CDR1 is MNHEY and CDR2 is SMNVEV (reference sequence). In DNA, the CDR3 is TGTGCCAGCAGTCCCGTCTCTGGGGCCAACGTCCTGACTTTC. As protein: CASSPVSGANVLTF.